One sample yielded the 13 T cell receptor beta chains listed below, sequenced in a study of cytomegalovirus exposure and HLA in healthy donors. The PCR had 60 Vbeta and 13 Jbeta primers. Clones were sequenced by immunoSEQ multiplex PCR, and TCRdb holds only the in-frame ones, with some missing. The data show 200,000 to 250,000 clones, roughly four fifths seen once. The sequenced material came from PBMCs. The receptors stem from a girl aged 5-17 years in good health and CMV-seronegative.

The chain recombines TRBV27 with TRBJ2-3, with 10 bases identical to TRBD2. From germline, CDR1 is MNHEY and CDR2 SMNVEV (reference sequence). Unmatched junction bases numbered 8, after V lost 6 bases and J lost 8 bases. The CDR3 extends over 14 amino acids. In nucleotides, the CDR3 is TGTGCCAGCAGCCTCCTAGCGGGAGATAGTACGCAGTATTTT. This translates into CASSLLAGDSTQYF.

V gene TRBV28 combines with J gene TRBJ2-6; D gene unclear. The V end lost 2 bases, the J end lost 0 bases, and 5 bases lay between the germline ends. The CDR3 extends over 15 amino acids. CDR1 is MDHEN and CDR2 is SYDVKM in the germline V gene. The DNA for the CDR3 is TGTGCCAGCAGTTTAGACTCCTCTGGGGCCAACGTCCTGACTTTC. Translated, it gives CASSLDSSGANVLTF.

The CDR3 spells CASSPNGQGLNSPLHF. DNA for the CDR3: TGTGCCAGCTCACCAAATGGGCAAGGTCTGAATTCACCCCTCCACTTT. This chain links TRBV18 with TRBJ1-6, with D unresolved. Trimming took 2 bases from V and 7 from J, leaving 15 bases between them. CDR1 is KGHSH, CDR2 LQKENI, per germline. The CDR3 runs 16 residues.

The CDR3 region has the DNA TGCGCCAGCAGCGCCCTAGCGGGAGTTAACAATGAGCAGTTCTTC. As protein: CASSALAGVNNEQFF. The chain employs TRBV5-1 and TRBJ2-1; 10 bases align to TRBD2. CDR3 length equals 15 residues. Germline CDR1 reads SGHRS; CDR2 reads YFSETQ. The ends lost 4 bases at V and 5 bases at J; junction bases unmatched: 6.

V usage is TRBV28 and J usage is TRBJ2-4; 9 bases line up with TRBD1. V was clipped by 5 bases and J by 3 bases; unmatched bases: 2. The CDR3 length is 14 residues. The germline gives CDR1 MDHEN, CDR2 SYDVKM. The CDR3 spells CASSHRGLKNIQYF. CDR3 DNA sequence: TGTGCCAGCAGTCACAGGGGGCTCAAAAACATTCAGTACTTC.

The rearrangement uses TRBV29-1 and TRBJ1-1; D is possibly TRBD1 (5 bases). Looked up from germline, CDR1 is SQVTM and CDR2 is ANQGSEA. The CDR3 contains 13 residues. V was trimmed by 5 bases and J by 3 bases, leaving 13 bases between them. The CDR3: CSVRGGSDTEAFF. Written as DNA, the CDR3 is TGCAGCGTTCGCGGGGGGTCGGACACTGAAGCTTTCTTT. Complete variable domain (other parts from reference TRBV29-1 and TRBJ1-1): SAVISQKPSRDICQRGTSLTIQCQVDSQVTMMFWYRQQPGQSLTLIATANQGSEATYESGFVIDKFPISRPNLTFSTLTVSNMSPEDSSIYLCSVRGGSDTEAFFGQGTRLTVV.

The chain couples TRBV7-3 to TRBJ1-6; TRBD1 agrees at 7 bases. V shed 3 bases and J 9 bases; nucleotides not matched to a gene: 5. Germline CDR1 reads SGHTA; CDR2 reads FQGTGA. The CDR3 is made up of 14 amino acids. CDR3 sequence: CASSLGQTASPLHF. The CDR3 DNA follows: TGTGCCAGCAGCTTGGGACAGACGGCTTCACCCCTCCACTTT.

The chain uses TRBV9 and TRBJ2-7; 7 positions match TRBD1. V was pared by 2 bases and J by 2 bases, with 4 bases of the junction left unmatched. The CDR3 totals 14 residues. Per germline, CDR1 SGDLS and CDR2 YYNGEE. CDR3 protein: CASSVGTAAYEQYF. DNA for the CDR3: TGTGCCAGCAGCGTTGGGACAGCAGCCTACGAGCAGTACTTC. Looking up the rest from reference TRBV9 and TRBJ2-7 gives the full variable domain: DSGVTQTPKHLITATGQRVTLRCSPRSGDLSVYWYQQSLDQGLQFLIQYYNGEERAKGNILERFSAQQFPDLHSELNLSSLELGDSALYFCASSVGTAAYEQYFGPGTRLTVT.

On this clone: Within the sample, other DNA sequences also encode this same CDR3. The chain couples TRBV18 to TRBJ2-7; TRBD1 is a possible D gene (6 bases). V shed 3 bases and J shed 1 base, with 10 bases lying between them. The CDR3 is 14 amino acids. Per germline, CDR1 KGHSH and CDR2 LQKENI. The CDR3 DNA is TGTGCCAGCTCACCGGGCACAGGGTCCTACGAGCAGTACTTC. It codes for CASSPGTGSYEQYF. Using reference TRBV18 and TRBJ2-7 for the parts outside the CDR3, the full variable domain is NAGVMQNPRHLVRRRGQEARLRCSPMKGHSHVYWYRQLPEEGLKFMVYLQKENIIDESGMPKERFSAEFPKEGPSILRIQQVVRGDSAAYFCASSPGTGSYEQYFGPGTRLTVT.

Here the CDR3 DNA reads TGTGCCAGCAGCGGGGGGAGAGGGGGCTTGACTGAAGCTTTCTTT. This codes for CASSGGRGGLTEAFF. The chain uses TRBV9 and TRBJ1-1; 7 positions agree with TRBD1. V dropped 3 bases and J dropped 5; count of bases not matched to a gene: 10. The CDR3 has 15 amino acids. Germline V gives CDR1 SGDLS, CDR2 YYNGEE. The full variable domain, completed using reference TRBV9 and TRBJ1-1, is DSGVTQTPKHLITATGQRVTLRCSPRSGDLSVYWYQQSLDQGLQFLIQYYNGEERAKGNILERFSAQQFPDLHSELNLSSLELGDSALYFCASSGGRGGLTEAFFGQGTRLTVV.

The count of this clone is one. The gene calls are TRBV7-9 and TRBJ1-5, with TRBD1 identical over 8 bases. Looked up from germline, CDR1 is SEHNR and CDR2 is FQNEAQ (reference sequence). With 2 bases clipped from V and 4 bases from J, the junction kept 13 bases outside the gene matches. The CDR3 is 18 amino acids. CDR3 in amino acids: CASSLYIGGRQGNQPQHF. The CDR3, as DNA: TGTGCCAGCAGCTTATACATCGGGGGTCGACAGGGGAATCAGCCCCAGCATTTT.

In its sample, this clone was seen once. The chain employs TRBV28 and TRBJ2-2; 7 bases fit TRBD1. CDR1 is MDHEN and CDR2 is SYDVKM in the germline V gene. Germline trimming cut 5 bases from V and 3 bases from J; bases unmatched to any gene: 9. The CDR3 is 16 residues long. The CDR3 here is CASSLRTGLYTGELFF. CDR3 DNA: TGTGCCAGCAGTCTCAGGACAGGCCTCTACACCGGGGAGCTGTTTTTT.

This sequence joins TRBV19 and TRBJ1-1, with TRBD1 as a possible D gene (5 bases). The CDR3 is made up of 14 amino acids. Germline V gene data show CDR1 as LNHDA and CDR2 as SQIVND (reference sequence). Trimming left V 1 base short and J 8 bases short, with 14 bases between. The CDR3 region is CASSIVFRGSEAFF. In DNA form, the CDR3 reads TGTGCCAGTAGTATAGTGTTTAGGGGCAGCGAAGCTTTCTTT.